This T cell receptor (beta chain) was captured by sequencing in a study of identifying expanded T cells in peripheral blood. Study-level results: Technical replicates showed around 1.2 changed clones; roughly two weeks around 15; four weeks 19. Roughly two-week clone count variance significantly increased as total template count grew.

Sequencing used immunoSEQ multiplex PCR; TCRdb keeps in-frame clones, though not all of them. The table lists about 86,000 clones, over 75% of them singletons. About this clone itself: Its target is unknown.

V shed 0 bases and J 4 bases; nucleotides not matched to a gene: 11. The CDR3 spans 17 residues. CDR1 and CDR2 (germline): SNHLY, FYNNEI. Collection occurred without any documented infections or immune events in donors. Sequencing used blood. The rearrangement joins TRBV2 to TRBJ1-1; the match to TRBD1 covers 7 bases. This clonotype originated in a person aged 18 to 75 in good health. The CDR3 region has the DNA TGTGCCAGCAGTGAAGCGAGGTCGGGCAGGGGGACCACTGAAGCTTTCTTT. This sequence encodes CASSEARSGRGTTEAFF.